The 6 T cell receptor beta chains presented below share a single source sample, sequenced in a study of cytomegalovirus exposure and HLA in healthy donors. Profiling relied on immunoSEQ multiplex PCR, and the TCRdb table lists in-frame clones only, not all of them. The repertoire consists of some 98,000 clones, with about 83% occurring once and the leading ten covering under 4.5%. The sequenced material came from PBMCs. These receptors all come from a woman in her thirties in good health and CMV-seronegative.

V usage is TRBV19 and J usage is TRBJ1-3; no firm D call. This CDR3 has 11 residues. V lost 10 bases and J lost 0, with 4 bases in between. CDR1 is LNHDA and CDR2 is SQIVND in the germline V gene (reference sequence). CDR3 in DNA: TGTGCCACGCGCTCTGGAAACACCATATATTTT. It is translated as CATRSGNTIYF.

This chain uses TRBV18 with TRBJ2-2; D may be TRBD1 (6 bases). The ends were cut back, 4 bases at V and 5 bases at J, with 11 bases in the middle. The germline CDR1 and CDR2 sequences are KGHSH and LQKENI. This CDR3 is 14 amino acids long. CDR3 in DNA: TGTGCCAGCTCACACAGGGTGAAAACCGGGGAGCTGTTTTTT. Translating it yields CASSHRVKTGELFF.

The chain combines TRBV19 with TRBJ2-3, with 9 bases matching TRBD1. The CDR3 spans 16 residues. The V segment lost 3 bases and the J segment 1 base; nucleotides outside the gene matches: 5. Germline V gene lookup returns CDR1 LNHDA and CDR2 SQIVND (reference sequence). CDR3 in amino acids: CASSMWDREGTDTQYF. DNA for the CDR3: TGTGCCAGTAGTATGTGGGACAGGGAGGGCACAGATACGCAGTATTTT.

This rearrangement joins TRBV7-8 to TRBJ1-1, with D perhaps matching TRBD1 (5 bases). CDR1 is SGHVS, CDR2 FQNEAQ, per germline. With 5 bases removed from V and 1 base from J, the gap between germline ends came to 11 bases. The CDR3 runs 14 residues. The CDR3 DNA reads TGTGCCAGCAGCGGGGGGGTACGGAACACTGAAGCTTTCTTT. Its translation: CASSGGVRNTEAFF.

This clone was counted once. The rearrangement links TRBV29-1 to TRBJ2-7, with D maybe TRBD2 (6 bases). Germline V lookup: CDR1 SQVTM, CDR2 ANQGSEA. CDR3 length equals 16 residues. The ends were cut back, 3 bases at V and 5 bases at J, with 23 bases in the middle. In DNA form, the CDR3 reads TGCAGCGTTGACGGTTCCCTAACCGGGAGTACCCACGAGCAGTACTTC. Its translation: CSVDGSLTGSTHEQYF.

The chain carries TRBV28 and TRBJ1-2; D may be TRBD1 (6 bases). In germline, CDR1 is MDHEN, CDR2 SYDVKM. The CDR3 extends over 14 amino acids. Between the trimmed V and J ends, which lost 4 bases and 7 bases, there was a span of 16 bases. The CDR3 sequence: CASSSGRGHFGYTF. As DNA, the CDR3 is TGTGCCAGCAGTTCGGGCAGGGGACATTTTGGCTACACCTTC.